This T cell receptor beta chain was captured by sequencing in a study of cytomegalovirus exposure and HLA in healthy donors (dated by TCRdb to about 2017). Describing the broader study: A later analysis indicated that the 120 validation repertoires were generated on the platform also employed for the 650 to 850 repertoires of the first cohort. Besides the first cohort of more than 650 subjects, a separate validation cohort made up of around 120 different subjects was used. The study aimed to test whether cataloging public T cell receptors could reveal signatures of past pathogen exposure. To predict cytomegalovirus infection status, the study brought together high-throughput TCR immunosequencing, statistical association of individual TCRs with disease status, and machine learning. General findings and caveats noted by the study authors: According to the authors, the approach could potentially be generalized to other disease states and immunological phenotypes. The classifier was reported to diagnose cytomegalovirus status with high specificity and sensitivity in both the original and validation cohorts. The validation cohort had no HLA typing available for a later analysis, so co-occurrence within that cohort was assessed over all 120 repertoires. A later analysis found that TCRs clustered in the first cohort also tended to co-occur in the roughly 120 validation repertoires, with 94% of cluster scores above 0. In vitro tests confirmed that three of the cytomegalovirus-associated TCR beta chains recognize cytomegalovirus antigens. While some public TCRs were present in many individuals, most TCR sequences turned up only very rarely across donors. The study listed 164 TCR beta chains as associated with cytomegalovirus.

From its cysteine to its phenylalanine, the CDR3 spans 16 amino acids. Just the 48-base CDR3 DNA is kept, in frame starting at base 1. V has 4 bases trimmed and J has 4 bases trimmed; junction bases matching no gene number 2. The germline V gene supplies CDR1 MNHEY and CDR2 SVGAGI. To prepare the library, the immunoSEQ multiplex PCR assay was applied. The authors' pipeline ran thus. To diagnose cytomegalovirus status from the catalog of TCR beta chain sequences, a statistical classification framework was built. This immuneACCESS table, as held by TCRdb, lists in-frame sequences with V and J called but not all clones. Of the missing ones, under half trace to an unresolved V gene in checked studies; the others have no known cause. V, J and clone size are taken as reported in that table, and D and trimming were inferred from the DNA itself. The table for this sample lists around 60,000 clones; about 91% of them were counted only once. Together, the top ten hold roughly 1.3% of the sample.

Concerning this clone: The clone's antigen remains unknown. Base quality data are lacking; no much larger clone is found one base away.

The donors belonged to the validation cohort of 90 to 150 subjects, which was separate from the approximately 660-subject first cohort. The clonotype originates from a woman younger than 35 in good health and CMV-seronegative. The sequence links TRBV6-5 to TRBJ2-3, and 16 bases in between align with TRBD2. The sample consisted of PBMCs. The CDR3 in this case is CASSSGTSGGADTQYF. The DNA reads as follows: TGTGCCAGCAGTTCGGGGACTAGCGGGGGGGCAGATACGCAGTATTTT.